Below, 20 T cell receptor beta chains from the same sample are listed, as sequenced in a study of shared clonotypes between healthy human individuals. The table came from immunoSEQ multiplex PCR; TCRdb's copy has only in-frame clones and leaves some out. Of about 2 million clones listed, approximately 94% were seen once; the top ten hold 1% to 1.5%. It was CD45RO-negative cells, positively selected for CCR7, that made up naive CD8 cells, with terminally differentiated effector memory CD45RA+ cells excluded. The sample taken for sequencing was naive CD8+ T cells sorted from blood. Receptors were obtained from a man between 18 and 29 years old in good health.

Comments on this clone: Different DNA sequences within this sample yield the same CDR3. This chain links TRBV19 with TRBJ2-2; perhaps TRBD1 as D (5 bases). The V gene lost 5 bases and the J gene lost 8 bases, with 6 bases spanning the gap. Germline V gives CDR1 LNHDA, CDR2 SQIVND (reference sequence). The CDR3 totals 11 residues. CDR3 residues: CASSSGGELFF. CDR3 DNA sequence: TGTGCCAGTAGTTCAGGGGGGGAGCTGTTTTTT.

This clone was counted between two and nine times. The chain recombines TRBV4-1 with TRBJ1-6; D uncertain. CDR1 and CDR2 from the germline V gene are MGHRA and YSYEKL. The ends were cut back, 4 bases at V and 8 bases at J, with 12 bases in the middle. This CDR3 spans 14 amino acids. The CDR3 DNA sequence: TGCGCCAGCAGCCTTCTGATGGCGGATTCACCCCTCCACTTT. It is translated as CASSLLMADSPLHF.

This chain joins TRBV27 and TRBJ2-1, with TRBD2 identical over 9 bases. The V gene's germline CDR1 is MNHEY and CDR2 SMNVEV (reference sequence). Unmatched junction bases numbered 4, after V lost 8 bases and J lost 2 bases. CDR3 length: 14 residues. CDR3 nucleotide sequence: TGTGCCAGCCACCCTAGCGGGACCTACAATGAGCAGTTCTTC. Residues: CASHPSGTYNEQFF.

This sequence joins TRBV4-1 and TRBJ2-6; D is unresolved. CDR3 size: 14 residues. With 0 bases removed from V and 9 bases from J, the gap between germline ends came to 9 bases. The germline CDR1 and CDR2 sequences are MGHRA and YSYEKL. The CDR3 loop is CASSQDQGFNVLTF. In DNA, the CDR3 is TGCGCCAGCAGCCAAGATCAAGGGTTCAACGTCCTGACTTTC.

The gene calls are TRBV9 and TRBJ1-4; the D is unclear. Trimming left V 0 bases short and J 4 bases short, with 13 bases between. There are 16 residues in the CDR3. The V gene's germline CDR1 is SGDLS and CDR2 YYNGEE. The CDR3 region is CASSVGRGEINEKLFF. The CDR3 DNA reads TGTGCCAGCAGCGTAGGAAGAGGAGAGATTAATGAAAAACTGTTTTTT. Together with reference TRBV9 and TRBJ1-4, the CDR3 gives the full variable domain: DSGVTQTPKHLITATGQRVTLRCSPRSGDLSVYWYQQSLDQGLQFLIQYYNGEERAKGNILERFSAQQFPDLHSELNLSSLELGDSALYFCASSVGRGEINEKLFFGSGTQLSVL.

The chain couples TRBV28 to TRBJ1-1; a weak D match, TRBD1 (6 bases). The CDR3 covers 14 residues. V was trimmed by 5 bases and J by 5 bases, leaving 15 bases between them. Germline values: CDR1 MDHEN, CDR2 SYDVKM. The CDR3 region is CASSPIGGRTEAFF. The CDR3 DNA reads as TGTGCCAGCAGTCCGATTGGGGGGCGGACTGAAGCTTTCTTT. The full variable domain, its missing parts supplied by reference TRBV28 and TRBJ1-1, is DVKVTQSSRYLVKRTGEKVFLECVQDMDHENMFWYRQDPGLGLRLIYFSYDVKMKEKGDIPEGYSVSREKKERFSLILESASTNQTSMYLCASSPIGGRTEAFFGQGTRLTVV.

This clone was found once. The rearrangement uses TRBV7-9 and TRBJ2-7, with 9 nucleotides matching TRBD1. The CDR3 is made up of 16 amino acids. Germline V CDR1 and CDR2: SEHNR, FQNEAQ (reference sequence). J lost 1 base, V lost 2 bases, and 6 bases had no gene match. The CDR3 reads CASSLPTGQGSYEQYF. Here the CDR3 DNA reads TGTGCCAGCAGCTTACCCACAGGACAGGGGTCCTACGAGCAGTACTTC.

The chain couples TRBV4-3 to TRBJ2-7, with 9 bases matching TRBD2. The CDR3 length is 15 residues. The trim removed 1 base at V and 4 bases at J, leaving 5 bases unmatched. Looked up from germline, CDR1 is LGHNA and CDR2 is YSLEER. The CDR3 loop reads CASSQVPSGVYEQYF. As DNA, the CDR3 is TGCGCCAGCAGCCAAGTGCCTAGCGGGGTGTACGAGCAGTACTTC.

CDR3 in amino acids: CASSDPYTSYEQYF. In DNA, the CDR3 is TGTGCCAGTAGTGACCCTTACACCTCCTACGAGCAGTACTTC. V usage is TRBV19 and J usage is TRBJ2-7; no clear D gene. This CDR3 comprises 14 residues. Germline lookup yields CDR1 LNHDA and CDR2 SQIVND (reference sequence). The ends were cut back, 5 bases at V and 0 bases at J, with 11 bases in the middle.

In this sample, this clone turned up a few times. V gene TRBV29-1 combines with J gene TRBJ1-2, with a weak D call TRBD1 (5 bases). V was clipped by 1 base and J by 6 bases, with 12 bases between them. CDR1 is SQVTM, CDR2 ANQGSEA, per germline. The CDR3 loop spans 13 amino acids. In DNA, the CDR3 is TGCAGCGTTGAAGGGTTGAAGGGGAATGGCTACACCTTC. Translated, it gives CSVEGLKGNGYTF.

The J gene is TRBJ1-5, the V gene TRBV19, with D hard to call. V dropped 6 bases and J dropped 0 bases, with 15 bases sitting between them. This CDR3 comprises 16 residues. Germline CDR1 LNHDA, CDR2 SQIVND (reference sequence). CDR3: CASSNNTLPSNQPQHF. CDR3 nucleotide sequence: TGTGCCAGTAGCAACAACACTTTACCTAGCAATCAGCCCCAGCATTTT.

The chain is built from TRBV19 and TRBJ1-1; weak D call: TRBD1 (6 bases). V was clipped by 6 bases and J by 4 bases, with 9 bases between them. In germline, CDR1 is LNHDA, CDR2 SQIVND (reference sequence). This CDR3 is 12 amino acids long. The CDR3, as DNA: TGTGCCAGTAGCGGGACAACCACTGAAGCTTTCTTT. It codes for CASSGTTTEAFF. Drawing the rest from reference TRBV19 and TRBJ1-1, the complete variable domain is DGGITQSPKYLFRKEGQNVTLSCEQNLNHDAMYWYRQDPGQGLRLIYYSQIVNDFQKGDIAEGYSVSREKKESFPLTVTSAQKNPTAFYLCASSGTTTEAFFGQGTRLTVV.

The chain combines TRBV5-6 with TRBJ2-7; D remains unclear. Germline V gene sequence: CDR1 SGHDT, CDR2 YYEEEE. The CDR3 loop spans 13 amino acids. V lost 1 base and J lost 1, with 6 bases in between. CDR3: CASSLLFSYEQYF. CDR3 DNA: TGTGCCAGCAGCTTGTTATTTTCCTACGAGCAGTACTTC.

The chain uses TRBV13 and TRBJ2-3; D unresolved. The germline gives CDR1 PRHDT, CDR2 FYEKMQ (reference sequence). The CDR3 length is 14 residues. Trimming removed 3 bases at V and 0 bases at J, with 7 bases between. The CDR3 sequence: CASSFWQSTDTQYF. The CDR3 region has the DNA TGTGCCAGCAGCTTTTGGCAGAGCACAGATACGCAGTATTTT.

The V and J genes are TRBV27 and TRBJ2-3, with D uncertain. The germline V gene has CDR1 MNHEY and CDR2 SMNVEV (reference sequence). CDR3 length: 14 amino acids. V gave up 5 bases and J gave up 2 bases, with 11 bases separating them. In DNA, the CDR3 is TGTGCCAGCAGTCCACTTGGTTTCACAGATACGCAGTATTTT. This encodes CASSPLGFTDTQYF.

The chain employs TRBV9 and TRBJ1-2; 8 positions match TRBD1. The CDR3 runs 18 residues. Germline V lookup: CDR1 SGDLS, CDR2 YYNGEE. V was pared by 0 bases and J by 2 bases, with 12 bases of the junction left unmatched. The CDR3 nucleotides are TGTGCCAGCAGCGTAGAGAAGGGCAGGGGGCAAGGAAACTATGGCTACACCTTC. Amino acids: CASSVEKGRGQGNYGYTF. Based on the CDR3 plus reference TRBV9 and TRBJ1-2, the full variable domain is DSGVTQTPKHLITATGQRVTLRCSPRSGDLSVYWYQQSLDQGLQFLIQYYNGEERAKGNILERFSAQQFPDLHSELNLSSLELGDSALYFCASSVEKGRGQGNYGYTFGSGTRLTVV.

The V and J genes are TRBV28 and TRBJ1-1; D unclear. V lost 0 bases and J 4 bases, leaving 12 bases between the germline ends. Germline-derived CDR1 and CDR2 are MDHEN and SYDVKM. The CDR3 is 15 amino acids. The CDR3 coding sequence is TGTGCCAGCAGTTTATGGGCAGGACGGTTCACTGAAGCTTTCTTT. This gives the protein CASSLWAGRFTEAFF.

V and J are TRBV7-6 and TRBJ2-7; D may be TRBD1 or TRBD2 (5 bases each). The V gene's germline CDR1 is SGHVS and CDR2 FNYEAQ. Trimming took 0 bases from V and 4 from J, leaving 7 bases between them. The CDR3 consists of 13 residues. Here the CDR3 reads CASSLAWGYEQYF. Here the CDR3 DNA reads TGTGCCAGCAGCTTAGCTTGGGGGTACGAGCAGTACTTC.

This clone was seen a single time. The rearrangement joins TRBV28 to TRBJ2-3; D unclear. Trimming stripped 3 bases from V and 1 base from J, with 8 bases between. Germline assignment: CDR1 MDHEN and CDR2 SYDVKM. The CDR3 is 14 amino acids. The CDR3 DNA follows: TGTGCCAGCAGTTTTGGCAGGCGCACAGATACGCAGTATTTT. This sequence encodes CASSFGRRTDTQYF.

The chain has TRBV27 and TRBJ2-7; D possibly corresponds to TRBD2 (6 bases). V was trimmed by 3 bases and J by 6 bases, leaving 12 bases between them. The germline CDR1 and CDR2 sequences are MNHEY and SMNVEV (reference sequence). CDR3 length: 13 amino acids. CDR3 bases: TGTGCCAGCAGTTTTCTATTGGAGGGCGAGCAGTACTTC. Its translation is CASSFLLEGEQYF.